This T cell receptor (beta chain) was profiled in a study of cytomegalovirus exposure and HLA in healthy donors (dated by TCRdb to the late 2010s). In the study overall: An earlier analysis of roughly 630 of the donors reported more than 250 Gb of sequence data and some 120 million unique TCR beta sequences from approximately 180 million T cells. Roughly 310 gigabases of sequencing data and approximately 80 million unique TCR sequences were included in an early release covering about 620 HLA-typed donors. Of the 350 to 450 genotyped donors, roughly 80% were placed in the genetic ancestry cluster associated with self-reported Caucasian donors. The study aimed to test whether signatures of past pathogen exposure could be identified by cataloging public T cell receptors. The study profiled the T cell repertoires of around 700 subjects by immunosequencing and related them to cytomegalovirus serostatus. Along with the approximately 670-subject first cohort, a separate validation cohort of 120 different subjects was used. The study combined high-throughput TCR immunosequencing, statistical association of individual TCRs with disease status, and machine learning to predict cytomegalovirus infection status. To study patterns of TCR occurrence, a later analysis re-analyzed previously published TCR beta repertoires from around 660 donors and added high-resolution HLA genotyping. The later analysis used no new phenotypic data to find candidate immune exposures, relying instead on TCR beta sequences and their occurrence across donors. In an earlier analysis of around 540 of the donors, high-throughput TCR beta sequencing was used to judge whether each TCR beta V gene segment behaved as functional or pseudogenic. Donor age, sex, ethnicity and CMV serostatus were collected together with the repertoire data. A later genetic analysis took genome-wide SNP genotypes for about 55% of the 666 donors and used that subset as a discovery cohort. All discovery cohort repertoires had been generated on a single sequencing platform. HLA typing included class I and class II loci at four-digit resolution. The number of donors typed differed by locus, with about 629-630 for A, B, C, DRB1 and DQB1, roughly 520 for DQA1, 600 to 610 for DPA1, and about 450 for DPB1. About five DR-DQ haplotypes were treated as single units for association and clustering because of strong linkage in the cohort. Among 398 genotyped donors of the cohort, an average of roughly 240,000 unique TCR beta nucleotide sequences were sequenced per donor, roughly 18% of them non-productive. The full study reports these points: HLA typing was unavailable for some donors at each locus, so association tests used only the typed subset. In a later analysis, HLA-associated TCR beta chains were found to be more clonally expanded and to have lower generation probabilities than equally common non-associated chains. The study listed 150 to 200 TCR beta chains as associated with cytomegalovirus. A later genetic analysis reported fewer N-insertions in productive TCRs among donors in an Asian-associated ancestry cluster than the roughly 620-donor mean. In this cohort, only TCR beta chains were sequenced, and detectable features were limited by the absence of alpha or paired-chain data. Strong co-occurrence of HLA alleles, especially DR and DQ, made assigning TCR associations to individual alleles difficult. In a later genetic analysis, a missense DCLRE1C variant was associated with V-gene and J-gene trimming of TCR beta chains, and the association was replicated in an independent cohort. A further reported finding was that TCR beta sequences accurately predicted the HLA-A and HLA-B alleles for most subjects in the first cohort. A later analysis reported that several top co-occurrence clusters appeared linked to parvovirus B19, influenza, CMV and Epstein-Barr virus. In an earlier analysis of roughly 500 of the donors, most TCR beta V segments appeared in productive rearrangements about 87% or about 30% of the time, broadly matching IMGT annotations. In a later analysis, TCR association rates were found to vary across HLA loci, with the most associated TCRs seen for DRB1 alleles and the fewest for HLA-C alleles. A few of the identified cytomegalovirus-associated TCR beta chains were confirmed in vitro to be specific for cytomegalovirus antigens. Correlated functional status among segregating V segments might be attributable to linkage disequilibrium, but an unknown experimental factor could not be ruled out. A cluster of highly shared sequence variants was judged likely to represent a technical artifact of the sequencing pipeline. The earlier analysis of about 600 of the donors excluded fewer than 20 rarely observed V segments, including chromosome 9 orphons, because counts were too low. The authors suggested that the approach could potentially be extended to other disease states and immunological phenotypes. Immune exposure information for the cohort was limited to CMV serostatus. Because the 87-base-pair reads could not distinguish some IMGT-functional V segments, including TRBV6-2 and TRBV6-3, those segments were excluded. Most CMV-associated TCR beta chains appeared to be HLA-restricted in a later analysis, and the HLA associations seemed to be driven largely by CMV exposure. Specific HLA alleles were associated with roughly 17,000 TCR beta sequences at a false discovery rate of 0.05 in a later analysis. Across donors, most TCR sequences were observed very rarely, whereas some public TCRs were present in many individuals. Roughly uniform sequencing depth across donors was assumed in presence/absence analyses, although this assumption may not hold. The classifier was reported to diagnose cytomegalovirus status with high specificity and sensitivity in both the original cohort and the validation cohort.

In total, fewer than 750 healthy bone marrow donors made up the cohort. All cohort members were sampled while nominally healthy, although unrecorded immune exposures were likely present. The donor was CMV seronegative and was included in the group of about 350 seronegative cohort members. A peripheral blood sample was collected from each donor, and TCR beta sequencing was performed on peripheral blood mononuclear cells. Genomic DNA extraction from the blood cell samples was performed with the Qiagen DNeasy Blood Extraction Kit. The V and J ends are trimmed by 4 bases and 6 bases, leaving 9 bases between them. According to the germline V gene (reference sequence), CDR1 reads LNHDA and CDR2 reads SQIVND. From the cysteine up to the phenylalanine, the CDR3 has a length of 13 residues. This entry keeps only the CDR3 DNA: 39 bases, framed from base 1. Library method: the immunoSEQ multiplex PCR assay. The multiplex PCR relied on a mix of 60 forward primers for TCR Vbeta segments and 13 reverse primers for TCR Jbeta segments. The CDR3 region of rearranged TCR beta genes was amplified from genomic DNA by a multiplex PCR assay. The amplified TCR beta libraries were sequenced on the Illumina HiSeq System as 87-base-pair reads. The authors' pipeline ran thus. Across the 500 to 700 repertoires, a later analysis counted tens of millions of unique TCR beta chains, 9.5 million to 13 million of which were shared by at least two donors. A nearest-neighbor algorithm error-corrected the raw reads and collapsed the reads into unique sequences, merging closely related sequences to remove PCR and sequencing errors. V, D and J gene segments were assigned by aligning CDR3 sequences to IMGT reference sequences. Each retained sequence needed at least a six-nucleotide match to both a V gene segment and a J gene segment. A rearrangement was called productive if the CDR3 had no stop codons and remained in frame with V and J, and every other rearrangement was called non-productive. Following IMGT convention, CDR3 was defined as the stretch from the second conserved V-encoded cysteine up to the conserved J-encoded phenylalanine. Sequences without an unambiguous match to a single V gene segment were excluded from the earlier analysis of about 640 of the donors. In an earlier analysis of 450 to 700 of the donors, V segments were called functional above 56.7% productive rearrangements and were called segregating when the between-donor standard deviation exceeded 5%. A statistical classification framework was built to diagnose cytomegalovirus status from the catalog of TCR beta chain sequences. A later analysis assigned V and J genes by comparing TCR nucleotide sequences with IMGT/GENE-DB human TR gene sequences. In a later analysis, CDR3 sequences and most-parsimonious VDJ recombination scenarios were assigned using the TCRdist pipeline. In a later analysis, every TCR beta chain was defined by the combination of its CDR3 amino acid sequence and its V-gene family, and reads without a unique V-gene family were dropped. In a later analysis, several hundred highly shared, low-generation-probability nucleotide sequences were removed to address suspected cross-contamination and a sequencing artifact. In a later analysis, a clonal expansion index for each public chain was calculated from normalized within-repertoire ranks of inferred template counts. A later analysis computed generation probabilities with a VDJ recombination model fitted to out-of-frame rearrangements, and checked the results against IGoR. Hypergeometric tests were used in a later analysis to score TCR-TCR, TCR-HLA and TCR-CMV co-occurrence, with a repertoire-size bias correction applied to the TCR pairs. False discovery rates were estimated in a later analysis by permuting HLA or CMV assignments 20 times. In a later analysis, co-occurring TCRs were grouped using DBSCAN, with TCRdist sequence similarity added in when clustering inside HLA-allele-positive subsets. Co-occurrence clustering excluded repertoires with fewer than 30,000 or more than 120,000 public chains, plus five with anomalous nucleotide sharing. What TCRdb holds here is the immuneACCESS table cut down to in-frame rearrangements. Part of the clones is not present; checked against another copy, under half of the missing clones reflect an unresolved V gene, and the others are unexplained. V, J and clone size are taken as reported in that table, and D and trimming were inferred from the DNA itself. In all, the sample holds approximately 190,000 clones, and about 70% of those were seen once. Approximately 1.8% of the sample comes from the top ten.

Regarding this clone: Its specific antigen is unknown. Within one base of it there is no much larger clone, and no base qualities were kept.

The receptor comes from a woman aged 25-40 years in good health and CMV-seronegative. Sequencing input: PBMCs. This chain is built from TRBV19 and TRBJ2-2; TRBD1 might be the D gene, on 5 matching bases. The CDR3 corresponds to CASSTTDAGELFF. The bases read TGTGCCAGTAGTACGACAGACGCCGGGGAGCTGTTTTTT.